This T cell receptor (beta chain) was found in a study of T cell responses to AZD1222 COVID-19 vaccine. Study-wide results and limits: The donors showed a predominance of white British ancestry and of females, with possible underestimation of clonal diversity. Two doses of AZD1222 preceded a rise in Spike-specific TCR breadth and depth.

Turning to this clone: Its antigen is not identified.

The CDR3 extends over 15 amino acids. Trimming cost V 6 bases and J 6 bases; bases outside gene matches: 10. CDR1 MNHEY and CDR2 SVGAGI come from the germline V gene. Profiled with immunoSEQ multiplex PCR; TCRdb holds only in-frame clones, not every one. The table lists 100,000 to 150,000 clones, about nine tenths of them singletons. The TCR sequence derives from an adult in good health. V is TRBV6-5 and J is TRBJ2-2, with 7 bases fitting TRBD2. Sample: peripheral blood, taken on day 0 of AZD1222 vaccination. CDR3 DNA: TGTGCCAGCAGCTACGGGGGGAGTATTGCCGGGGAGCTGTTTTTT. Protein sequence: CASSYGGSIAGELFF.